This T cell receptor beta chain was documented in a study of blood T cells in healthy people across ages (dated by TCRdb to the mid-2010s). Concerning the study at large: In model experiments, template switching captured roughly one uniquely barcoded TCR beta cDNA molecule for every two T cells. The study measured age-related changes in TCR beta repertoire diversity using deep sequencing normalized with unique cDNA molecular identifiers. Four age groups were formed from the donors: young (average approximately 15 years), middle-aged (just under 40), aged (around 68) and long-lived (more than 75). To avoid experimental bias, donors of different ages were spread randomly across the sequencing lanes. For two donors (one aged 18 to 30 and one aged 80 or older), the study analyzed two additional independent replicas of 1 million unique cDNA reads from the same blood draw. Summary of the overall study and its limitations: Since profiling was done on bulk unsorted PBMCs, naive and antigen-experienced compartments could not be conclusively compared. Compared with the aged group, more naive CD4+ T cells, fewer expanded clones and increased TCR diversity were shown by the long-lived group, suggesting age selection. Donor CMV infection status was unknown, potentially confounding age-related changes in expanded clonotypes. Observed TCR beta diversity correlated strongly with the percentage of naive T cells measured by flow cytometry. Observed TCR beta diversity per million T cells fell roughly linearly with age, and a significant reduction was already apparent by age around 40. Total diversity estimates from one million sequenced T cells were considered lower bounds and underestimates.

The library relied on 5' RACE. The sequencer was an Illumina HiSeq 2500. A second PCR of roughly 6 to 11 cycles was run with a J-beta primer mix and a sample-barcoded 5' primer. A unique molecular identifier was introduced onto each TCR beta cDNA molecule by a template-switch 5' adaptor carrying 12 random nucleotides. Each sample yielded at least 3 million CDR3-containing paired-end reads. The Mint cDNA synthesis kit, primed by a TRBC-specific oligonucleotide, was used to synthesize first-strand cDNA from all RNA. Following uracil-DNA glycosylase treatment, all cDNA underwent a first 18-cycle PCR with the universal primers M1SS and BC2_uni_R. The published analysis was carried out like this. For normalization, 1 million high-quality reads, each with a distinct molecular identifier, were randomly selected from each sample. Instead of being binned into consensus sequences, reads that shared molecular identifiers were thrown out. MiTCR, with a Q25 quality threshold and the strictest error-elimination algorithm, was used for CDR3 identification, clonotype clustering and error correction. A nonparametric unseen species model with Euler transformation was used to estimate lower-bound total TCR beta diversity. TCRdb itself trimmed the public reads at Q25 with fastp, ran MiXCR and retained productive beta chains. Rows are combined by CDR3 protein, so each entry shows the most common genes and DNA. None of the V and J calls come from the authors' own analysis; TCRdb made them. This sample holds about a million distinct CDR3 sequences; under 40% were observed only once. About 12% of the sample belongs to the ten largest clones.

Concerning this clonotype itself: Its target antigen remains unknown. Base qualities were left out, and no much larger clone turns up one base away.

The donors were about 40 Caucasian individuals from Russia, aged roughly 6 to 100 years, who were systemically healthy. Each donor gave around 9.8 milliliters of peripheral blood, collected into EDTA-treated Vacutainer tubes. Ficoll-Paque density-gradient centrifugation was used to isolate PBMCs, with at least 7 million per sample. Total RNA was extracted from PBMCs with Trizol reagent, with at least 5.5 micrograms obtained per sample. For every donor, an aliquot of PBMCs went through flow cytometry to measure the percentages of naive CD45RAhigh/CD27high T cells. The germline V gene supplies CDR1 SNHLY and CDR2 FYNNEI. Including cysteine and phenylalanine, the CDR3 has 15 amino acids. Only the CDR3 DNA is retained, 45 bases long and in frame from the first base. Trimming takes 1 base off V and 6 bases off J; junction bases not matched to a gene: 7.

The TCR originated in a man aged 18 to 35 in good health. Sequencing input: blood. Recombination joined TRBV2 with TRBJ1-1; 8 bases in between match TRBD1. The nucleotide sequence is TGTGCCAGCAGTGAAGGGACAGGGTTAGTAGCTGAAGCTTTCTTT. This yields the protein CASSEGTGLVAEAFF.